These T cell receptor beta chains were read from a single sample in a study of shared clonotypes between healthy human individuals. The assay was immunoSEQ multiplex PCR, and TCRdb's table has in-frame clones only and misses some. The repertoire holds 1,500,000 or so clones, with around 97% as singletons. Sequencing used naive CD4+ T cells sorted from blood. The receptors here all came from a man aged 25 to 40 in good health. The CDR3 runs from the conserved cysteine through the conserved F or W. Fields, in order: clone size, D gene, J gene, V gene, CDR3 DNA, CDR3 protein. A D gene is named only where the DNA matches it firmly. Where a row states a size, it is once, few, many or the class of an expanded clone; other rows omit it.

- | - | TRBJ1-3 | TRBV4-3 | TGCGCCAGCAGCCAAGAGAGGGCGGGATACGGAAACACCATATATTTT | CASSQERAGYGNTIYF
- | TRBD1 | TRBJ1-4 | TRBV4-1 | TGCGCCAGCAGCCTCAGACAGGGGAATGAAAAACTGTTTTTT | CASSLRQGNEKLFF
- | - | TRBJ1-1 | TRBV7-8 | TGTGCCAGCAGCTCAGAGATCCTCACGAACACTGAAGCTTTCTTT | CASSSEILTNTEAFF
once | TRBD2 | TRBJ2-3 | TRBV28 | TGTGCCAGCAGTTTATTGGGCGGGAGGGGGTCAGATACGCAGTATTTT | CASSLLGGRGSDTQYF
- | TRBD1 | TRBJ2-1 | TRBV27 | TGTGCCAGTAAAAGGACAGGGATCAATGAGCAGTTCTTC | CASKRTGINEQFF
- | - | TRBJ2-1 | TRBV19 | TGTGCCACCGCTGTTTATGGGGGAGGATGGAATGAGCAGTTCTTC | CATAVYGGGWNEQFF
- | - | TRBJ2-7 | TRBV5-5 | TGTGCCAGCAGCCAGGGGCTGGGCCCCTACGAGCAGTACTTC | CASSQGLGPYEQYF
- | TRBD2 | TRBJ2-1 | TRBV13 | TGTGCCAGCAGCCCCGGGACTAGCTACAATGAGCAGTTCTTC | CASSPGTSYNEQFF
- | - | TRBJ2-7 | TRBV7-5 | TGTGTCAGAAGCTCTAGGATCCTAGCGGGACACGAGCAGTACTTC | CVRSSRILAGHEQYF
- | - | TRBJ2-7 | TRBV6-6 | TGTGCCAGCAGTTACTCGAGGCAGGGAGTGGACGAGCAGTACTTC | CASSYSRQGVDEQYF
- | - | TRBJ2-5 | TRBV5-1 | TGCGCCAGCAGCTTAGCAGGGTTGGGGGAGACCCAGTACTTC | CASSLAGLGETQYF
- | - | TRBJ1-2 | TRBV2 | TGTGCCAGCCCACCCGTGAGCGACTCTGGCTACACCTTC | CASPPVSDSGYTF
once | TRBD2 | TRBJ2-7 | TRBV2 | TGTGCCAGCAGGGGGACTAGCGGGAGGGCGCTCGAGCAGTACTTC | CASRGTSGRALEQYF
- | TRBD1 | TRBJ2-5 | TRBV27 | TGTGCCAGCAGCCCTAACAGGGGGCTGGAGACCCAGTACTTC | CASSPNRGLETQYF
few | - | TRBJ2-1 | TRBV4-1 | TGCGCCAGCAGCCCAATCGGGAGACTCTACAATGAGCAGTTCTTC | CASSPIGRLYNEQFF
- | - | TRBJ1-2 | TRBV18 | TGTGCCAGCTCACCAGACAAGAGCTACACCTTC | CASSPDKSYTF
- | - | TRBJ1-2 | TRBV10-1 | TGCGCCAGCAGGGCGCAGAATGGGAACTATGGCTACACCTTC | CASRAQNGNYGYTF
- | TRBD1 | TRBJ2-1 | TRBV2 | TGTGCCAGCAGGGACCCAGGGGGCGACGAGCAGTTCTTC | CASRDPGGDEQFF
- | - | TRBJ1-1 | TRBV27 | TGTGCCAGCAGTTTATTCCCCGGGCAGTCAGTTCTCGGAGGCACTGAAGCTTTCTTT | CASSLFPGQSVLGGTEAFF
- | - | TRBJ2-3 | TRBV5-6 | TGTGCCAGCAGCTTGGCCGTGGGAGGCCTCACAGATACGCAGTATTTT | CASSLAVGGLTDTQYF
once | - | TRBJ2-7 | TRBV19 | TGTGCCAGTAGTATAAAGGTCCGCAGCGAGCAGTACTTC | CASSIKVRSEQYF
- | - | TRBJ2-1 | TRBV2 | TGTGCCCAAAGCTCCCCCGGACTGGTTACCAATGAGCAGTTCTTC | CAQSSPGLVTNEQFF
- | - | TRBJ2-2 | TRBV18 | TGTGCCAGCTCACCAGACCTTGACGGGGAGCTGTTTTTT | CASSPDLDGELFF
once | - | TRBJ1-2 | TRBV2 | TGTGCCAGCAGTGCGTTGAGACAGGAGTTATCTTATGGCTACACCTTC | CASSALRQELSYGYTF
- | - | TRBJ1-1 | TRBV19 | TGTGCCAGTAGTATTAATTTCCTGGTAACGGCTGAAGCTTTCTTT | CASSINFLVTAEAFF
- | - | TRBJ2-2 | TRBV7-6 | TGTGCCAGCAGCGCCACGGGGGCGAGAACCGGGGAGCTGTTTTTT | CASSATGARTGELFF
once | - | TRBJ1-1 | TRBV28 | TGTGCCAGCAGTCCCTCGCGCAGATACACTGAAGCTTTCTTT | CASSPSRRYTEAFF
- | - | TRBJ2-1 | TRBV29-1 | TGCAGCGTTTCTGAGACAGTCTACAATGAGCAGTTCTTC | CSVSETVYNEQFF
- | - | TRBJ2-4 | TRBV14 | TGTGCCAGCAGCTCGCCGGGGGCCAAAAACATTCAGTACTTC | CASSSPGAKNIQYF
- | - | TRBJ2-1 | TRBV4-3 | TGCGCCAGCAGCCAAGAGCTTTCCTACAATGAGCAGTTCTTC | CASSQELSYNEQFF
- | - | TRBJ2-2 | TRBV19 | TGTGCCAGTAGACCTTTTCGGGAGAAGGGGGGAGCCGGGGAGCTGTTTTTT | CASRPFREKGGAGELFF
- | TRBD1 | TRBJ1-2 | TRBV7-9 | TGTGCCAGCAGCTCCAGGACAGGGGCGGCGGGTGGCTACACCTTC | CASSSRTGAAGGYTF
- | - | TRBJ2-7 | TRBV5-4 | TGTGCCAGCAGCTTAGCGCGTGAAAGGGCCACCTACGAGCAGTACTTC | CASSLARERATYEQYF
- | - | TRBJ2-7 | TRBV18 | TGTGCCAGCTCACCACCGCTCGGAAGCTCCTACGAGCAGTACTTC | CASSPPLGSSYEQYF
- | - | TRBJ2-5 | TRBV2 | TGTGCCAGCATTCTCCCGGGGAGACCACCAGCGGCCCAAGAGACCCAGTACTTC | CASILPGRPPAAQETQYF
- | - | TRBJ2-7 | TRBV5-1 | TGCGCCAGCAGCTTGGGGTCTGGCGCGAGCTCCTACGAGCAGTACTTC | CASSLGSGASSYEQYF
- | TRBD2 | TRBJ2-1 | TRBV7-8 | TGTGCCAGCGCCACACTGCCCAGCGGGAGGGTGGGTGAGCAGTTCTTC | CASATLPSGRVGEQFF
- | TRBD2 | TRBJ2-3 | TRBV10-1 | TGCGCCAGAAGGACTAGCGGGAGGGATACCGCGCAGTATTTT | CARRTSGRDTAQYF
- | - | TRBJ2-7 | TRBV15 | TGTGCCACCAGCAGAGCAGGCGGGATCACCTACGAGCAGTACTTC | CATSRAGGITYEQYF
- | TRBD2 | TRBJ2-1 | TRBV11-3 | TGTGCCAGCAGCAGTCTTACTAGCGGGATCGTTTTCTTC | CASSSLTSGIVFF
- | TRBD1 | TRBJ1-5 | TRBV18 | TGTGCCAGCTCCCCAGGGGGCGGGAATCAGCCCCAGCATTTT | CASSPGGGNQPQHF
- | - | TRBJ2-1 | TRBV28 | TGTGCCAGCACCCGTCGCCAGGGTGAGCAGTTCTTC | CASTRRQGEQFF
- | - | TRBJ1-5 | TRBV5-8 | TGTGCCAGCAGCTTGGTTCCAACCTCCCAGCATTTT | CASSLVPTSQHF
- | - | TRBJ1-1 | TRBV27 | TGTGCCAGCAGTTTACGTGCAGGGCCGGAGGGAGCTTTCTTT | CASSLRAGPEGAFF
- | TRBD1 | TRBJ2-7 | TRBV28 | TGTGCCAGCCTTGACAGGGCGGCGCGGGAGCAGTACTTC | CASLDRAAREQYF
- | TRBD1 | TRBJ1-2 | TRBV5-4 | TGTGCCAGCAGCTTACCCGGGACAGGGACCTATGGCTACACCTTC | CASSLPGTGTYGYTF
- | TRBD2 | TRBJ2-5 | TRBV5-4 | TGTGCCAGCAGCTTGGAGCGGACTAGCGCGGAGACCCAGTACTTC | CASSLERTSAETQYF
- | - | TRBJ2-6 | TRBV4-3 | TGCGCCAGCAGCCAAGACCGTTGGGGGGCCAACGTCCTGACTTTC | CASSQDRWGANVLTF
- | TRBD2 | TRBJ2-1 | TRBV29-1 | TGCAGCGTTGGGAATTTAGCGGGAGGGCCTAGAGAGCAGTTCTTC | CSVGNLAGGPREQFF
- | - | TRBJ2-2 | TRBV7-2 | TGTGCCAGCAGCTTATGGGGCCCCGGGGAGCTGTTTTTT | CASSLWGPGELFF
- | - | TRBJ2-7 | TRBV18 | TGTGCCAGCTCACCTGGCGACCTCCAGTTATCCGAGCAGTACTTC | CASSPGDLQLSEQYF
- | TRBD2 | TRBJ2-1 | TRBV25-1 | TGTGCCAGCAGTCACCGGACTAGCGGGGTGGGCTATGAGCAGTTCTTC | CASSHRTSGVGYEQFF
- | TRBD2 | TRBJ2-7 | TRBV7-8 | TGTGCCAGCAGCCATAGCGGGCACGCGGACGAGCAGTACTTC | CASSHSGHADEQYF
- | TRBD1 | TRBJ1-1 | TRBV18 | TGTGCCAGCTCCCAGGGGGGGGCTATCCCGTTAGGGACTGAAGCTTTCTTT | CASSQGGAIPLGTEAFF
- | TRBD1 | TRBJ1-4 | TRBV5-1 | TGCGCCAGCAGCTTGGAGGGGTCGACAGGGGGTGATGAAAAACTGTTTTTT | CASSLEGSTGGDEKLFF
- | TRBD2 | TRBJ2-5 | TRBV18 | TGTGCCAGCTCACCCGTTAGCGGGAGCGGAGAGACCCAGTACTTC | CASSPVSGSGETQYF